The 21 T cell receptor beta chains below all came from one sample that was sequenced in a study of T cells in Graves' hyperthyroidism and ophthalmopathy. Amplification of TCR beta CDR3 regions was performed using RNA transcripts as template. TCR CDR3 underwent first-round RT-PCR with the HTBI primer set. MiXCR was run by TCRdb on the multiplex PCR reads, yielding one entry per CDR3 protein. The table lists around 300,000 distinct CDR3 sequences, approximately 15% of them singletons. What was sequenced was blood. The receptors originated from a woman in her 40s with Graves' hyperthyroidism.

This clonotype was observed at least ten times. The CDR3 nucleotides are TGTGCCACCAGCCCGGGACAGACTAATGAAAAACTGTTTTTT. Translated, it gives CATSPGQTNEKLFF. The V and J genes are TRBV12-3 or TRBV12-4 and TRBJ1-4, with 7 bases aligning to TRBD1. The CDR3 has 14 residues. The V gene end was trimmed by 10 bases and the J gene end by 2 bases; junction bases not matched to a gene: 7.

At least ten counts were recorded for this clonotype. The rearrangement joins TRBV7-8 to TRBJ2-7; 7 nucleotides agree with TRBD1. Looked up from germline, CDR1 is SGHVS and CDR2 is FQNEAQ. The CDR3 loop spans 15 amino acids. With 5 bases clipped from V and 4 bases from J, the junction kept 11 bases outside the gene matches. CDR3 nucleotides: TGTGCCAGCAGCCAAACAGGGGCGATTTGGTACGAGCAGTACTTC. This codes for CASSQTGAIWYEQYF. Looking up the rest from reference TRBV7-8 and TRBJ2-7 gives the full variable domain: GAGVSQSPRYKVAKRGQDVALRCDPISGHVSLFWYQQALGQGPEFLTYFQNEAQLDKSGLPSDRFFAERPEGSVSTLKIQRTQQEDSAVYLCASSQTGAIWYEQYFGPGTRLTVT.

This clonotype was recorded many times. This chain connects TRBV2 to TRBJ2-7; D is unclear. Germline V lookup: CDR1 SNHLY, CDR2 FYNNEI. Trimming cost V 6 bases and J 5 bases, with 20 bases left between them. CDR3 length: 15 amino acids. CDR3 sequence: CASSANGWRPDEQYF. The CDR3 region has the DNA TGTGCCAGCAGCGCCAATGGGTGGAGACCGGACGAGCAGTACTTC. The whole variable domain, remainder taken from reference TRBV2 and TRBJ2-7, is EPEVTQTPSHQVTQMGQEVILRCVPISNHLYFYWYRQILGQKVEFLVSFYNNEISEKSEIFDDQFSVERPDGSNFTLKIRSTKLEDSAMYFCASSANGWRPDEQYFGPGTRLTVT.

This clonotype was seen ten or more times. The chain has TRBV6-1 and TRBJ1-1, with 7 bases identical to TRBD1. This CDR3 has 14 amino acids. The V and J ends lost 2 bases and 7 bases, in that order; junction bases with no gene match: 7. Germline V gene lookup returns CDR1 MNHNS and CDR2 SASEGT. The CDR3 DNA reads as TGTGCCAGCAGTGAAAGAGGGGGCCCCCTTGAAGCTTTCTTT. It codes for CASSERGGPLEAFF.

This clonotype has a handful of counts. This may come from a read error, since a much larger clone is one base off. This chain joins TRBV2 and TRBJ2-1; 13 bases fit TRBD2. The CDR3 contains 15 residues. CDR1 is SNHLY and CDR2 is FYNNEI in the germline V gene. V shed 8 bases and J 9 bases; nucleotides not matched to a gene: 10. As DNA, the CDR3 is TGTGCCAGCGGCCCGGGACTAGCGGGATCCGGTGAGCAGTTCTTC. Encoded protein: CASGPGLAGSGEQFF. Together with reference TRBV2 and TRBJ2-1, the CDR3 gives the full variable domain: EPEVTQTPSHQVTQMGQEVILRCVPISNHLYFYWYRQILGQKVEFLVSFYNNEISEKSEIFDDQFSVERPDGSNFTLKIRSTKLEDSAMYFCASGPGLAGSGEQFFGPGTRLTVL.

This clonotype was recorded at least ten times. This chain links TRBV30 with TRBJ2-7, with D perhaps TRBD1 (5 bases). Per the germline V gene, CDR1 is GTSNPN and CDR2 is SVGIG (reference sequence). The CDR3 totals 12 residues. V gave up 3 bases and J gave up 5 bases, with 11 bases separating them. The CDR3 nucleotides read TGTGCCTGGAGCGCAGGGTGGAACGAGCAGTACTTC. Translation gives CAWSAGWNEQYF.

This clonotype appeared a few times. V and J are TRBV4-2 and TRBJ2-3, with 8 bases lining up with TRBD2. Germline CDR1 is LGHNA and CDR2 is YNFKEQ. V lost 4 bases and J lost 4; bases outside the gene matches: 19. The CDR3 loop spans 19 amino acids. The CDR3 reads CASSRRLKYSGMVADTQYF. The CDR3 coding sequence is TGTGCCAGCAGCCGGCGTCTTAAGTATAGCGGGATGGTAGCAGATACGCAGTATTTT.

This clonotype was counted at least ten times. CDR3 protein: CASSAETGRETQYF. DNA for the CDR3: TGTGCCAGCAGTGCAGAGACAGGGAGAGAGACCCAGTACTTC. This chain uses TRBV6-1 with TRBJ2-5; 7 bases fit TRBD1. The CDR3 runs to 14 residues. Trimming took 4 bases from V and 4 from J; bases not matched to a gene: 6. CDR1 is MNHNS, CDR2 SASEGT, per germline.

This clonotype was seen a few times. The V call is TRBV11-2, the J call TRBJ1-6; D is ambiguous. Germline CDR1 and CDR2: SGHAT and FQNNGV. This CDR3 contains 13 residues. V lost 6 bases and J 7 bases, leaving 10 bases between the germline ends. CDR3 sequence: CASRLIGNSPLHF. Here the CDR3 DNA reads TGTGCCAGCAGATTGATAGGGAATTCACCCCTCCACTTT. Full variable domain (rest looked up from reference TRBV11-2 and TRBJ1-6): EAGVAQSPRYKIIEKRQSVAFWCNPISGHATLYWYQQILGQGPKLLIQFQNNGVVDDSQLPKDRFSAERLKGVDSTLKIQPAKLEDSAVYLCASRLIGNSPLHFGNGTRLTVT.

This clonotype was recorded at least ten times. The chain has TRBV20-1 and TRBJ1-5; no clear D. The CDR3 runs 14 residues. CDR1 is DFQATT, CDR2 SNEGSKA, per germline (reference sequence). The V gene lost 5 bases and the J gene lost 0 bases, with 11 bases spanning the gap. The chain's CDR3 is CSASGLHSNQPQHF. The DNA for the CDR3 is TGCAGTGCTTCTGGGCTCCATAGCAATCAGCCCCAGCATTTT.

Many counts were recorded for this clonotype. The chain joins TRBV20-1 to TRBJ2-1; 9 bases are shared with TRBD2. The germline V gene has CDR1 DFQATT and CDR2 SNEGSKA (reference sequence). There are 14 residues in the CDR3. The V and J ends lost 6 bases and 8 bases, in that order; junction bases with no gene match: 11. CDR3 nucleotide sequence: TGCAGTGCCGGGCGGCGGGAGGGCCGGGATGAGCAGTTCTTC. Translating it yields CSAGRREGRDEQFF.

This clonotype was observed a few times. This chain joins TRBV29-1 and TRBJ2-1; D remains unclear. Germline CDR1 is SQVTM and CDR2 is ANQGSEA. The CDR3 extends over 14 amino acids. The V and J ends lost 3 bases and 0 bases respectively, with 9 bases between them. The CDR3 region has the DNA TGCAGCGTTGACGGCATACCCTCCTACAATGAGCAGTTCTTC. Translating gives CSVDGIPSYNEQFF.

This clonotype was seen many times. The CDR3 is CASSKTGSTDTQYF. The CDR3 DNA follows: TGTGCCAGCAGCAAGACGGGGAGCACAGATACGCAGTATTTT. The chain combines TRBV5-6 with TRBJ2-3, with TRBD2 as a possible D gene (5 bases). V lost 4 bases and J lost 0, with 9 bases in between. The CDR3 length is 14 residues. The germline gives CDR1 SGHDT, CDR2 YYEEEE.

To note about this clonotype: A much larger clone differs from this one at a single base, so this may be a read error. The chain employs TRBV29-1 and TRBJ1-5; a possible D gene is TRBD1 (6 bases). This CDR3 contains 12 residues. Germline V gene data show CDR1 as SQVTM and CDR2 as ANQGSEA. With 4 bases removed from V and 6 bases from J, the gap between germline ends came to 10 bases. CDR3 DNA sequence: TGCAGCGTTGTAGGGGGAGGTCAGCCCCAGCATTTT. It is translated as CSVVGGGQPQHF.

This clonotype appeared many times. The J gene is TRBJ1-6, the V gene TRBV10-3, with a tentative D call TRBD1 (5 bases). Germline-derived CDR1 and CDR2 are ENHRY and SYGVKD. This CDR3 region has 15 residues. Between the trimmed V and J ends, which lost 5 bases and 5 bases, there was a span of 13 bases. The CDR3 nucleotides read TGTGCCATCAGTCTCGGGGGACTAGATAATTCACCCCTCCACTTT. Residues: CAISLGGLDNSPLHF.

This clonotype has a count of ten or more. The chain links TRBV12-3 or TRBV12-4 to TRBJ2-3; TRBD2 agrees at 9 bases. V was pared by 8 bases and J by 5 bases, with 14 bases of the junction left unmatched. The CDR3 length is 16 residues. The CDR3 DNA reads TGTGCCAGCGGTCCTAGCGGCGGGAGGGTCAGAGATACGCAGTATTTT. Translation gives CASGPSGGRVRDTQYF.

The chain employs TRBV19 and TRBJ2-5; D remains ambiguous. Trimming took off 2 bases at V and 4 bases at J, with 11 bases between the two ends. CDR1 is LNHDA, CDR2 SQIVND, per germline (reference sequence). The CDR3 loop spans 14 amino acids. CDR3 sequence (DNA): TGTGCCAGTAGTATAATGTACGGGCGAGAGACCCAGTACTTC. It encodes CASSIMYGRETQYF.

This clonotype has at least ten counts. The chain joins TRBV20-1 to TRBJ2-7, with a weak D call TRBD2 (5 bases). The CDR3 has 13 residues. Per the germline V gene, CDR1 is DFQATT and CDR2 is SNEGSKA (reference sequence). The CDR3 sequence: CILGGGLRDEQYF. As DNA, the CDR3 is TGCATCCTCGGAGGTGGACTCCGGGACGAGCAGTACTTC.

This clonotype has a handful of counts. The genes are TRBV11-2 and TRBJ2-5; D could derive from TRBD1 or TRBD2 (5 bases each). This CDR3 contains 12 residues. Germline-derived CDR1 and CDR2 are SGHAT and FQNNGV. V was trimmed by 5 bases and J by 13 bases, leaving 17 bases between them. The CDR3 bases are TGTGCCAGCAGCCTTCTCCCGGGAAGGGGGTACTTC. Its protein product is CASSLLPGRGYF.

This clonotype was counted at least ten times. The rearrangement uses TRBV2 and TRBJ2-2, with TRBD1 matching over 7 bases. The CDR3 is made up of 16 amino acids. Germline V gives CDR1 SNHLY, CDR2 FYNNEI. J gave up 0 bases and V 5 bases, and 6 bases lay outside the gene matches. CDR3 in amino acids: CASSRDSFSNTGELFF. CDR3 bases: TGTGCCAGCAGTCGGGACAGTTTTTCGAACACCGGGGAGCTGTTTTTT. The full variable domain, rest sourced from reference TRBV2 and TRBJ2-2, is EPEVTQTPSHQVTQMGQEVILRCVPISNHLYFYWYRQILGQKVEFLVSFYNNEISEKSEIFDDQFSVERPDGSNFTLKIRSTKLEDSAMYFCASSRDSFSNTGELFFGEGSRLTVL.

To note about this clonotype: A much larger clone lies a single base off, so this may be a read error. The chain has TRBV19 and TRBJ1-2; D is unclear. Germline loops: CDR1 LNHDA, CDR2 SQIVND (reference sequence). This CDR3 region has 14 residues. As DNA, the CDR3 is TGTGCCAGTGGTATTGGCGGGGAAAACTATGGCTACACCTTC. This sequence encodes CASGIGGENYGYTF.